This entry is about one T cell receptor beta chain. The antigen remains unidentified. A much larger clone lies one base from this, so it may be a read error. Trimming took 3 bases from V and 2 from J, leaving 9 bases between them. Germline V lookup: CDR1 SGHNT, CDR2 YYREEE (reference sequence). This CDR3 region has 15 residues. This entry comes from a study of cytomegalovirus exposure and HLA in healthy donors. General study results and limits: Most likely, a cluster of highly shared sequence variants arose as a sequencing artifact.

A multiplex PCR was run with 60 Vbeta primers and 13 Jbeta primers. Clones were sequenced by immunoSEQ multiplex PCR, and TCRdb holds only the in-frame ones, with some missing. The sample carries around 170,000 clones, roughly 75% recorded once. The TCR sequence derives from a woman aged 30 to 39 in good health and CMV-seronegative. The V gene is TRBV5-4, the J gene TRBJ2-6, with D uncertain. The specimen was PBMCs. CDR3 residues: CASSSREAGANVLTF. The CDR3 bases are TGTGCCAGCAGCTCCCGAGAGGCTGGGGCCAACGTCCTGACTTTC.